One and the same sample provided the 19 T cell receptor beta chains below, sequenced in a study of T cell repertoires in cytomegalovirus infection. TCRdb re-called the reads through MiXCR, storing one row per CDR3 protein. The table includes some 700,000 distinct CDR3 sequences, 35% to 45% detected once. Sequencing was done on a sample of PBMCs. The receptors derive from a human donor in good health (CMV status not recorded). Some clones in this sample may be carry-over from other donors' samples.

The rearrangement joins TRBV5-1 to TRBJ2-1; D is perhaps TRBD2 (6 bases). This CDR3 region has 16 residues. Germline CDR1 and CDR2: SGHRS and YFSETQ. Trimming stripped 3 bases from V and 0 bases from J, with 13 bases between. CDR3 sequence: CASSSGDSHSYNEQFF. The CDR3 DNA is TGCGCCAGCAGCTCCGGGGACTCACACTCCTACAATGAGCAGTTCTTC.

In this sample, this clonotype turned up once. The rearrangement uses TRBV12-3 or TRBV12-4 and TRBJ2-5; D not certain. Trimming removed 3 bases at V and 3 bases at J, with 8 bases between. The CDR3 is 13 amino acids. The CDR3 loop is CASSLMGKETQYF. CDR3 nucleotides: TGTGCCAGCAGTTTGATGGGGAAAGAGACCCAGTACTTC.

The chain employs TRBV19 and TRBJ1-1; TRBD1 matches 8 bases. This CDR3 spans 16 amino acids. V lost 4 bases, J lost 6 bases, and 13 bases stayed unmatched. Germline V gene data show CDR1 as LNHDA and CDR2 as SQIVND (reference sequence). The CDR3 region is CASSRAGGSASSEAFF. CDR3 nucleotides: TGTGCCAGTAGTAGGGCAGGGGGCTCGGCCTCCTCTGAAGCTTTCTTT.

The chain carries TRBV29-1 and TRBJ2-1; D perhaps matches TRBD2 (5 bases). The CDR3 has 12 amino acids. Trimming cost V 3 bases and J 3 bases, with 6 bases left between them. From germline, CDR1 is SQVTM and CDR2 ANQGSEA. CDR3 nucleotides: TGCAGCGTTGATGAGGGCTACAATGAGCAGTTCTTC. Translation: CSVDEGYNEQFF.

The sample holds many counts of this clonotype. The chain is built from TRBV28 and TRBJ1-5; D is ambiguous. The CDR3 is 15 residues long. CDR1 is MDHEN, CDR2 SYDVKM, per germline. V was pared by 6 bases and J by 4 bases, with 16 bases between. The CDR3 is CASRLEPLPNQPQHF. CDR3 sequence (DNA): TGTGCCAGCAGACTAGAACCCTTGCCGAATCAGCCCCAGCATTTT. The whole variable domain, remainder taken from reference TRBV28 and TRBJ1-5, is DVKVTQSSRYLVKRTGEKVFLECVQDMDHENMFWYRQDPGLGLRLIYFSYDVKMKEKGDIPEGYSVSREKKERFSLILESASTNQTSMYLCASRLEPLPNQPQHFGDGTRLSIL.

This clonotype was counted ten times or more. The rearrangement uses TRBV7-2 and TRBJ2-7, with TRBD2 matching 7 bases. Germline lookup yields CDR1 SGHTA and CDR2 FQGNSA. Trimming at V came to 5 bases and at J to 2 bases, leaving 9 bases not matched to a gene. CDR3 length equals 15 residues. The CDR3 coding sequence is TGTGCCAGCAGCCCGACTAGAGCGGGACCCTACGAGCAGTACTTC. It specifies CASSPTRAGPYEQYF.

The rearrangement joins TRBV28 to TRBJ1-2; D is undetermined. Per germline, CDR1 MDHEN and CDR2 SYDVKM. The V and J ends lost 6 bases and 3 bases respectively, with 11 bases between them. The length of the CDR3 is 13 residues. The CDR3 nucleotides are TGTGCCAGCAGCTGGAATTCTGACTATGGCTACACCTTC. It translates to CASSWNSDYGYTF.

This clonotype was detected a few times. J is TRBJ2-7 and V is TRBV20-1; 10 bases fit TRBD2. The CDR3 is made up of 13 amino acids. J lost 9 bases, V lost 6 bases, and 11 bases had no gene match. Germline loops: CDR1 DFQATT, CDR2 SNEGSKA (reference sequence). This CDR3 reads CSARALAGVGQYF. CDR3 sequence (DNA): TGCAGTGCCCGTGCGCTAGCGGGAGTGGGGCAGTACTTC.

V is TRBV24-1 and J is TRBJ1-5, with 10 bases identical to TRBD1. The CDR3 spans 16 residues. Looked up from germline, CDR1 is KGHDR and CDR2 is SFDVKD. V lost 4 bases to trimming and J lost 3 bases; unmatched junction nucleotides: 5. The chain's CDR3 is CATSDPGQGINQPQHF. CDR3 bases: TGTGCCACCAGTGACCCGGGACAGGGGATCAATCAGCCCCAGCATTTT.

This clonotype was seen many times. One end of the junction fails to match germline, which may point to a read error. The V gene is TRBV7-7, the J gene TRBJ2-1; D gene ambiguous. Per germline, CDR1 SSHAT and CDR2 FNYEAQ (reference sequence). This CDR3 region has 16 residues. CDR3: CASSHYPKSSYNEQFF. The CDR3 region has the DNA TGTGCTAGCAGCCACTATCCCAAGAGCTCCTACAATGAGCAGTTCTTC.

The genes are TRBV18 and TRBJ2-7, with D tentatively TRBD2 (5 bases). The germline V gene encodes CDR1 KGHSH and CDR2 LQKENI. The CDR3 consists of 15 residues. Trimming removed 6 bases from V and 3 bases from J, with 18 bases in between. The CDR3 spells CASSPTRGSFYEQYF. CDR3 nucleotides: TGTGCCAGCTCCCCTACCCGGGGTTCCTTCTACGAGCAGTACTTC.

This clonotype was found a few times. The CDR3, as DNA: TGTGCCTGGAGTGTACCGACAGTGGCCTACAATGAGCAGTTCTTC. Its protein product is CAWSVPTVAYNEQFF. The chain carries TRBV30 and TRBJ2-1; the D gene is possibly TRBD1 (5 bases). CDR1 GTSNPN and CDR2 SVGIG come from the germline V gene (reference sequence). Trimming left V 0 bases short and J 2 bases short, with 11 bases between. CDR3 size: 15 residues.

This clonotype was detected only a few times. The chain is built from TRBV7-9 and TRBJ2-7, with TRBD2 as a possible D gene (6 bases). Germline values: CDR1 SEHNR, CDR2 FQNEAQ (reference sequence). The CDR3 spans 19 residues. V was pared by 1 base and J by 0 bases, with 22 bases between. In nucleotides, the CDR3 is TGTGCCAGCAGCTTAGGGGGTAGAGGCGGACTACTAAACTCCTACGAGCAGTACTTC. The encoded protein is CASSLGGRGGLLNSYEQYF.

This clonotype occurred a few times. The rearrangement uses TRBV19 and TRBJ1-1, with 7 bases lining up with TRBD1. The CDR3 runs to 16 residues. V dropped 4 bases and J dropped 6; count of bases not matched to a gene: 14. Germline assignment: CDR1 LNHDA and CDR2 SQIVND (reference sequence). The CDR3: CASSTRRDSWGAEAFF. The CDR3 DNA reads TGTGCCAGTAGTACTCGCCGGGACAGTTGGGGGGCTGAAGCTTTCTTT.

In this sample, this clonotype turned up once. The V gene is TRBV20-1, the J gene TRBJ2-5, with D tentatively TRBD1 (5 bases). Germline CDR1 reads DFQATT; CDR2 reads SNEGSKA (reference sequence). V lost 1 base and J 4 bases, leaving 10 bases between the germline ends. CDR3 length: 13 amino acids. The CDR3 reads CSARGQTVETQYF. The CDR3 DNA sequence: TGCAGTGCTAGAGGACAGACTGTAGAGACCCAGTACTTC.

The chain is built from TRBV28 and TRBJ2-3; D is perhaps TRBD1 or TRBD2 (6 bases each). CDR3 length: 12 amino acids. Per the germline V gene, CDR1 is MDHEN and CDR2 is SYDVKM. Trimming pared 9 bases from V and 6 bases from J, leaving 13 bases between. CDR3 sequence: CASRGVGDTQYF. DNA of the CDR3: TGTGCCAGTAGGGGGGTGGGGGATACGCAGTATTTT. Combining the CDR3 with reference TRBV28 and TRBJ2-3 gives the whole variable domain DVKVTQSSRYLVKRTGEKVFLECVQDMDHENMFWYRQDPGLGLRLIYFSYDVKMKEKGDIPEGYSVSREKKERFSLILESASTNQTSMYLCASRGVGDTQYFGPGTRLTVL.

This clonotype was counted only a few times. The CDR3 protein is CASNGDRVNTEAFF. The CDR3 DNA sequence: TGTGCCAGTAATGGGGACAGGGTGAACACTGAAGCTTTCTTT. The chain has TRBV19 and TRBJ1-1; 9 bases align to TRBD1. Germline values: CDR1 LNHDA, CDR2 SQIVND (reference sequence). V was clipped by 7 bases and J by 0 bases; unmatched bases: 3. This CDR3 spans 14 amino acids. The whole variable domain, filled in from reference TRBV19 and TRBJ1-1, reads DGGITQSPKYLFRKEGQNVTLSCEQNLNHDAMYWYRQDPGQGLRLIYYSQIVNDFQKGDIAEGYSVSREKKESFPLTVTSAQKNPTAFYLCASNGDRVNTEAFFGQGTRLTVV.

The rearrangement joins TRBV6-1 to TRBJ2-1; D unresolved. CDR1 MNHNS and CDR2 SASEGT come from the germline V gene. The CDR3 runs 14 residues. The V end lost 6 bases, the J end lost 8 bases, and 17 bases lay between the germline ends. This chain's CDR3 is CASSSLALEDEQFF. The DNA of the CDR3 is TGTGCCAGCAGCTCTTTAGCCCTTGAGGATGAGCAGTTCTTC.

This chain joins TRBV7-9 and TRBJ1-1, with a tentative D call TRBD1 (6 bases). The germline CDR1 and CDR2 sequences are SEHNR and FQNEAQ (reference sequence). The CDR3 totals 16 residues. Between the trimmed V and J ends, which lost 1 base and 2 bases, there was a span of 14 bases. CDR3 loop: CASSLVRGMFNTEAFF. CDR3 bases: TGTGCCAGCAGCTTAGTGAGGGGGATGTTCAACACTGAAGCTTTCTTT.